The TCR beta chain under discussion was sequenced for a study of blood T cell repertoires in COVID-19. In the study overall: The analysed material was cDNA or gDNA that came from T cells, B-cell-depleted T cells, or PBMCs.

This CDR3 comprises 18 residues. The V and J ends lost 5 bases and 9 bases, in that order; junction bases with no gene match: 22. Germline lookup yields CDR1 SEHNR and CDR2 FQNEAQ (reference sequence). Under the authors' procedure: Estimates of nucleated cell counts were drawn from the amplification of reference gene primers. Measured with immunoSEQ multiplex PCR; TCRdb has only the in-frame clones, and not every one. That table is the source of V, J and clone size, and D and trimming were worked out from the DNA. The data hold about 220,000 clones, with around 89% observed a single time. Enrollees, roughly 18 to 90 years old, lived in roughly 24 US areas. Participants' own reports of clinical history determined their cohort assignment.

Specimen: PBMCs or T cells enriched from blood (not recorded which). This clonotype was obtained from a man younger than 45 who had been exposed to COVID-19. The chain couples TRBV7-9 to TRBJ2-1, with 7 positions matching TRBD2. The CDR3 reads CASSPTKGRHRGEREQFF. The CDR3 region has the DNA TGTGCCAGCAGCCCTACGAAGGGGCGACACCGGGGGGAACGTGAGCAGTTCTTC.